The 30 T cell receptor beta chains in this list originate from one sample, sequenced in a study of T cells in narcolepsy. Generated by immunoSEQ multiplex PCR, the TCRdb table keeps only in-frame clones and is missing some. This table holds approximately 31,000 clones, roughly 78% found once. The sequencing input was CD45RA- memory CD4+ T cells from PBMCs. The origin of the receptors is a human donor with narcolepsy.

The chain is built from TRBV27 and TRBJ2-2; D is undetermined. Trimming removed 7 bases at V and 1 base at J, with 16 bases between. Germline V lookup: CDR1 MNHEY, CDR2 SMNVEV (reference sequence). This CDR3 has 16 amino acids. The CDR3 DNA is TGTGCCAGCACTACCATTATGTCCAAGAACACCGGGGAGCTGTTTTTT. It specifies CASTTIMSKNTGELFF.

This clone was seen once. V and J are TRBV7-8 and TRBJ1-1, with D possibly TRBD1 on 6 matching bases. V was trimmed by 0 bases and J by 0 bases, leaving 8 bases between them. CDR1 SGHVS and CDR2 FQNEAQ come from the germline V gene. The CDR3 contains 15 residues. The DNA of the CDR3 is TGTGCCAGCAGCTTAGCGGACAGCCTGAACACTGAAGCTTTCTTT. It yields the protein CASSLADSLNTEAFF.

The chain uses TRBV5-1 and TRBJ1-2; perhaps TRBD1 as D (5 bases). V dropped 3 bases and J dropped 2 bases, with 8 bases sitting between them. CDR1 is SGHRS and CDR2 is YFSETQ in the germline V gene. CDR3 length: 13 amino acids. The DNA of the CDR3 is TGCGCCAGCAGCTCGCACAGGAACTATGGCTACACCTTC. This gives the protein CASSSHRNYGYTF.

V gene TRBV14 combines with J gene TRBJ2-5; tentative D call: TRBD2 (6 bases). Germline loops: CDR1 SGHDN, CDR2 FVKESK. The CDR3 is 14 residues long. Trimming took off 0 bases at V and 4 bases at J, with 9 bases between the two ends. This chain's CDR3 is CASSQDRRGETQYF. In DNA, the CDR3 is TGTGCCAGCAGCCAAGATCGGAGGGGAGAGACCCAGTACTTC.

On this clone: Distinct nucleotide sequences in the sample also encode this CDR3. The V call is TRBV11-3, the J call TRBJ1-1; TRBD1 might be the D (6 bases). This CDR3 spans 13 amino acids. CDR1 and CDR2 from the germline V gene are SGHNT and YENEEA. V dropped 2 bases and J dropped 3 bases, with 7 bases sitting between them. The CDR3 here is CASSLSGDTEAFF. CDR3 sequence (DNA): TGTGCCAGCAGCTTATCAGGGGACACTGAAGCTTTCTTT.

The chain combines TRBV30 with TRBJ1-5; 8 nucleotides align to TRBD1. The CDR3 is 13 amino acids. Germline CDR1 GTSNPN, CDR2 SVGIG (reference sequence). V trimming: 5 bases; J trimming: 7 bases; junction bases outside the gene matches: 7. Here the CDR3 DNA reads TGTGCCTGGGGACAGGGAGGTAGGCAGCCCCAGCATTTT. Its translation: CAWGQGGRQPQHF.

The genes are TRBV6-5 and TRBJ2-1, with D maybe TRBD1 (7 bases). V was trimmed by 5 bases and J by 14 bases, leaving 19 bases between them. This CDR3 spans 13 amino acids. Germline CDR1 MNHEY, CDR2 SVGAGI. The CDR3 bases are TGTGCCAGCAGTCGGATAACCCAGGGGGGAAAGTTCTTC. Its translation: CASSRITQGGKFF.

The genes are TRBV6-1 and TRBJ2-7; 9 bases line up with TRBD2. The CDR3 loop spans 13 amino acids. Germline V CDR1 and CDR2: MNHNS, SASEGT. The J segment lost 4 bases and the V segment lost 10 bases, leaving 8 bases of the junction unmatched. CDR3 DNA sequence: TGTGCCATCGGCGGGAGGGCCGGGTACGAGCAGTACTTC. This codes for CAIGGRAGYEQYF.

The chain's CDR3 is CASSIGFGNTEAFF. CDR3 coding DNA: TGCGCCAGCAGCATAGGGTTTGGTAACACTGAAGCTTTCTTT. The chain recombines TRBV5-1 with TRBJ1-1; the D is unclear. CDR1 and CDR2 (germline): SGHRS, YFSETQ. The CDR3 loop spans 14 amino acids. V gave up 4 bases and J gave up 2 bases, with 12 bases separating them.

The CDR3 DNA follows: TGTGCCAGCAGCTTCCTTCGGACTAGTACAGATACGCAGTATTTT. It specifies CASSFLRTSTDTQYF. The chain uses TRBV7-3 and TRBJ2-3, with 7 bases matching TRBD2. Unmatched junction bases numbered 6, after V lost 3 bases and J lost 3 bases. The CDR3 covers 15 residues. Germline V CDR1 and CDR2: SGHTA, FQGTGA.

The V and J genes are TRBV7-9 and TRBJ2-1; D uncertain. CDR3 length: 15 amino acids. The V gene's germline CDR1 is SEHNR and CDR2 FQNEAQ (reference sequence). Trimming took off 1 base at V and 6 bases at J, with 13 bases between the two ends. The CDR3 here is CASSLVPTSGNEQFF. For the CDR3, the DNA is TGTGCCAGCAGCTTAGTCCCAACCTCGGGCAATGAGCAGTTCTTC.

This clone was observed once. The chain is built from TRBV19 and TRBJ1-5; possibly TRBD1 for D (6 bases). The CDR3 runs 15 residues. V was pared by 8 bases and J by 0 bases, with 14 bases between. The germline V gene encodes CDR1 LNHDA and CDR2 SQIVND (reference sequence). The CDR3 region is CASLPRTVSNQPQHF. The CDR3 region has the DNA TGTGCCAGTTTACCTCGGACAGTTAGCAATCAGCCCCAGCATTTT. Supplemented by reference TRBV19 and TRBJ1-5, the full variable domain reads DGGITQSPKYLFRKEGQNVTLSCEQNLNHDAMYWYRQDPGQGLRLIYYSQIVNDFQKGDIAEGYSVSREKKESFPLTVTSAQKNPTAFYLCASLPRTVSNQPQHFGDGTRLSIL.

The V call is TRBV5-6, the J call TRBJ2-1, with TRBD2 matching over 9 bases. CDR3 length: 15 residues. Germline CDR1 and CDR2: SGHDT and YYEEEE. After removal of 1 base from V and 4 bases from J, the junction contained 3 bases not matched to a gene. The DNA for the CDR3 is TGTGCCAGCAGCTTGCCTAGCGGGGTTTACAATGAGCAGTTCTTC. Its translation is CASSLPSGVYNEQFF.

This sequence joins TRBV5-1 and TRBJ2-7; 8 positions agree with TRBD2. This CDR3 comprises 15 residues. Germline V CDR1 and CDR2: SGHRS, YFSETQ. Germline trimming cut 2 bases from V and 1 base from J; bases unmatched to any gene: 5. The CDR3: CASSLIPSGSYEQYF. For the CDR3, the DNA is TGCGCCAGCAGCTTAATTCCTAGCGGGTCCTACGAGCAGTACTTC.

This clone was seen a few times. This rearrangement joins TRBV19 to TRBJ1-4; no firm D call. CDR3 size: 12 residues. Between the trimmed V and J ends, which lost 5 bases and 1 base, there was a span of 2 bases. Germline values: CDR1 LNHDA, CDR2 SQIVND (reference sequence). CDR3 sequence (DNA): TGTGCCAGTAGTGAAACTAATGAAAAACTGTTTTTT. It translates to CASSETNEKLFF. Full variable domain (outside the CDR3, taken from reference TRBV19 and TRBJ1-4): DGGITQSPKYLFRKEGQNVTLSCEQNLNHDAMYWYRQDPGQGLRLIYYSQIVNDFQKGDIAEGYSVSREKKESFPLTVTSAQKNPTAFYLCASSETNEKLFFGSGTQLSVL.

In this sample, this clone turned up once. The CDR3 loop is CASSLVGREGRETQYF. CDR3 in DNA: TGTGCCAGCAGCTTAGTGGGCAGGGAAGGGAGAGAGACCCAGTACTTC. The chain joins TRBV7-8 to TRBJ2-5; the D gene could be TRBD1 or TRBD2 (5 bases each). Trimming removed 1 base at V and 4 bases at J, with 16 bases between. This CDR3 contains 16 residues. Germline V gene lookup returns CDR1 SGHVS and CDR2 FQNEAQ.

The chain joins TRBV29-1 to TRBJ1-2; 7 bases agree with TRBD1. CDR1 and CDR2 from the germline V gene are SQVTM and ANQGSEA. The CDR3 sequence is 12 residues long. Trimming at V came to 6 bases and at J to 8 bases, leaving 9 bases not matched to a gene. This CDR3 is CSVKQGLGGYTF. The CDR3 nucleotides are TGCAGCGTGAAACAGGGGTTGGGAGGCTACACCTTC.

This clone has only a few counts. This chain joins TRBV4-2 and TRBJ2-7, with D perhaps being TRBD1 or TRBD2 (5 bases each). V was shortened by 1 base and J by 5 bases, with 18 bases between the two germline ends. This CDR3 has 16 residues. CDR1 is LGHNA and CDR2 is YNFKEQ in the germline V gene. The CDR3 DNA reads TGTGCCAGCAGCCAAGCCTCCCCGAGAGGGGTCAACGAGCAGTACTTC. It translates to CASSQASPRGVNEQYF.

The chain uses TRBV2 and TRBJ2-5, with a tentative D call TRBD2 (5 bases). Trimming shortened V by 1 base and J by 11 bases, and 5 bases separated the two germline ends. There are 10 residues in the CDR3. Germline V lookup: CDR1 SNHLY, CDR2 FYNNEI. CDR3 amino acids: CASSEGTQYF. The DNA of the CDR3 is TGTGCCAGCAGTGAAGGGACTCAGTACTTC. Full variable domain (remainder filled in from reference TRBV2 and TRBJ2-5): EPEVTQTPSHQVTQMGQEVILRCVPISNHLYFYWYRQILGQKVEFLVSFYNNEISEKSEIFDDQFSVERPDGSNFTLKIRSTKLEDSAMYFCASSEGTQYFGPGTRLLVL.

This clone turned up a few times. The chain is built from TRBV4-1 and TRBJ2-7; D may correspond to TRBD1 or TRBD2 (7 bases each). V lost 8 bases and J 1 base, leaving 15 bases between the germline ends. This CDR3 has 14 residues. Germline V gene lookup returns CDR1 MGHRA and CDR2 YSYEKL. The CDR3 loop reads CASAAQGGSYEQYF. In DNA, the CDR3 is TGCGCCAGCGCAGCGCAGGGGGGGTCCTACGAGCAGTACTTC.

This clone has a handful of counts. The rearrangement joins TRBV19 to TRBJ1-1, with D uncertain. The V gene lost 11 bases and the J gene lost 4 bases, with 5 bases spanning the gap. This CDR3 comprises 9 residues. The germline gives CDR1 LNHDA, CDR2 SQIVND (reference sequence). The CDR3 DNA follows: TGTGCCGAGGGCACTGAAGCTTTCTTT. Translated: CAEGTEAFF.

CDR3 nucleotides: TGTGCCAGCAGCCAAGATGTTAGGGGGCGGCGGCCCCAGCATTTT. This gives the protein CASSQDVRGRRPQHF. The V and J genes are TRBV4-2 and TRBJ1-5, with 7 bases identical to TRBD1. The CDR3 runs 15 residues. Per germline, CDR1 LGHNA and CDR2 YNFKEQ. Trimming cost V 0 bases and J 9 bases; bases outside gene matches: 8.

The chain carries TRBV5-6 and TRBJ1-1; a weak D match, TRBD1 (6 bases). Per the germline V gene, CDR1 is SGHDT and CDR2 is YYEEEE. With 4 bases removed from V and 4 bases from J, the gap between germline ends came to 14 bases. The CDR3 runs to 14 residues. CDR3 region: CASSPQGYLTEAFF. The CDR3 bases are TGTGCCAGCAGCCCACAGGGATACCTCACTGAAGCTTTCTTT. Full variable domain (outside the CDR3, taken from reference TRBV5-6 and TRBJ1-1): DAGVTQSPTHLIKTRGQQVTLRCSPKSGHDTVSWYQQALGQGPQFIFQYYEEEERQRGNFPDRFSGHQFPNYSSELNVNALLLGDSALYLCASSPQGYLTEAFFGQGTRLTVV.

The CDR3 sequence is CASSLRTGNTEAFF. The CDR3 bases are TGTGCCAGCAGCTTGAGGACAGGGAATACTGAAGCTTTCTTT. This sequence joins TRBV11-2 and TRBJ1-1, with 8 bases lining up with TRBD1. The CDR3 consists of 14 residues. The V gene's germline CDR1 is SGHAT and CDR2 FQNNGV. The V gene end was trimmed by 3 bases and the J gene end by 5 bases; junction bases not matched to a gene: 5.

This rearrangement joins TRBV5-4 to TRBJ2-5; D possibly corresponds to TRBD2 (7 bases). The CDR3 contains 14 residues. Germline V CDR1 and CDR2: SGHNT, YYREEE (reference sequence). V shed 4 bases and J shed 4 bases, with 14 bases lying between them. The CDR3 nucleotides are TGTGCCAGCAGCGGGACGGGGGGCCTAGAGACCCAGTACTTC. Translated, it gives CASSGTGGLETQYF.

The chain links TRBV30 to TRBJ1-1; tentative D call: TRBD1 (6 bases). The V gene lost 3 bases and the J gene lost 6 bases, with 14 bases spanning the gap. Germline CDR1 and CDR2: GTSNPN and SVGIG (reference sequence). The CDR3 totals 13 residues. For the CDR3, the DNA is TGTGCCTGGAGCATACAGGGATATGCTGAAGCTTTCTTT. It codes for CAWSIQGYAEAFF.

This clone was detected a few times. The rearrangement links TRBV6-6 to TRBJ1-1; D is ambiguous. V was shortened by 2 bases and J by 1 base, with 5 bases between the two germline ends. Per the germline V gene, CDR1 is MNHNY and CDR2 is SVGAGI (reference sequence). The CDR3 totals 13 residues. This chain's CDR3 is CASSYEGNTEAFF. The CDR3 DNA sequence: TGTGCCAGCAGTTACGAGGGGAACACTGAAGCTTTCTTT.

The chain recombines TRBV6-6 with TRBJ1-5, with D tentatively TRBD1 (6 bases). The CDR3 runs 14 residues. Trimming took off 6 bases at V and 3 bases at J, with 12 bases between the two ends. Germline values: CDR1 MNHNY, CDR2 SVGAGI (reference sequence). DNA for the CDR3: TGTGCCAGCAGCGCGACAGGTATCAATCAGCCCCAGCATTTT. Its protein is CASSATGINQPQHF.

This clone was seen only once. The rearrangement joins TRBV6-1 to TRBJ2-7, with 7 bases aligning to TRBD2. The germline V gene has CDR1 MNHNS and CDR2 SASEGT. V was clipped by 5 bases and J by 5 bases; unmatched bases: 12. The CDR3 has 15 amino acids. The CDR3 sequence is CASSPGPGGRNEQYF. The CDR3 nucleotides read TGTGCCAGCAGTCCCGGACCGGGGGGTAGGAACGAGCAGTACTTC.

This clone has only one observation. The chain joins TRBV15 to TRBJ2-3, with a possible D match to TRBD1 (5 bases). V was pared by 0 bases and J by 2 bases, with 12 bases between. The CDR3 loop spans 16 amino acids. CDR1 and CDR2 from the germline V gene are LNHNV and YYDKDF (reference sequence). CDR3 in amino acids: CATSRDKGFSTDTQYF. In nucleotides, the CDR3 is TGTGCCACCAGCAGAGATAAGGGGTTCTCCACAGATACGCAGTATTTT.